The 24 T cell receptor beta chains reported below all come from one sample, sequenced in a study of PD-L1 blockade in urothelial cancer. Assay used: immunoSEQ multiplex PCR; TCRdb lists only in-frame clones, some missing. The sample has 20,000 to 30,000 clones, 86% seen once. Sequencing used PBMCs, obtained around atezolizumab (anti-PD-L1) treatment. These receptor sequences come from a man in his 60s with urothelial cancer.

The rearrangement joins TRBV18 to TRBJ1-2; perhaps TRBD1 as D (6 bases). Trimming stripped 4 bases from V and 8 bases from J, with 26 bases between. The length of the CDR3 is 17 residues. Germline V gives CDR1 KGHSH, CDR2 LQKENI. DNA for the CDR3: TGTGCCAGCTCACTCGTCGGGACAAACCTCCCCGGCCTCGGCTACACCTTC. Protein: CASSLVGTNLPGLGYTF. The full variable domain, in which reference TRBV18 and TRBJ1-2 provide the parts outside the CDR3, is NAGVMQNPRHLVRRRGQEARLRCSPMKGHSHVYWYRQLPEEGLKFMVYLQKENIIDESGMPKERFSAEFPKEGPSILRIQQVVRGDSAAYFCASSLVGTNLPGLGYTFGSGTRLTVV.

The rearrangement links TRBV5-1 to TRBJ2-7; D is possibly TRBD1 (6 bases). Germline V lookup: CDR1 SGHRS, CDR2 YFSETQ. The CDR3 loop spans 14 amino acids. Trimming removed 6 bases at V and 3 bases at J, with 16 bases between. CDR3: CASNPSGVNYEQYF. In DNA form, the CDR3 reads TGCGCCAGCAATCCCTCAGGGGTGAACTACGAGCAGTACTTC. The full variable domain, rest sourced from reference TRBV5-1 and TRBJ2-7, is KAGVTQTPRYLIKTRGQQVTLSCSPISGHRSVSWYQQTPGQGLQFLFEYFSETQRNKGNFPGRFSGRQFSNSRSEMNVSTLELGDSALYLCASNPSGVNYEQYFGPGTRLTVT.

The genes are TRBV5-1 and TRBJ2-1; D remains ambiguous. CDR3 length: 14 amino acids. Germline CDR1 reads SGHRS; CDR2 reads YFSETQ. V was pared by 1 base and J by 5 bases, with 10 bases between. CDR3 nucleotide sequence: TGCGCCAGCAGCTTGAACTCGCTGCACAATGAGCAGTTCTTC. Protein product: CASSLNSLHNEQFF.

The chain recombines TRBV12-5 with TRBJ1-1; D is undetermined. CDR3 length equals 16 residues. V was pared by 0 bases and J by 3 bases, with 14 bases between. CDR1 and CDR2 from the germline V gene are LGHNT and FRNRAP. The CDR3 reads CASGLVSGHMDTEAFF. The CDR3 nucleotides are TGTGCTAGTGGTTTGGTATCGGGTCATATGGACACTGAAGCTTTCTTT.

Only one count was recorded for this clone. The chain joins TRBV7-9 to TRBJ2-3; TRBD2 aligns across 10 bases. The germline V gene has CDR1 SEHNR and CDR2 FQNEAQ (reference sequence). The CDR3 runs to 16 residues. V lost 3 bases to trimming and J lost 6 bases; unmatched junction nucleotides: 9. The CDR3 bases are TGTGCCAGCAGCTTGGGTAGCGGGAGGTCCCTGGATACGCAGTATTTT. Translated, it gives CASSLGSGRSLDTQYF. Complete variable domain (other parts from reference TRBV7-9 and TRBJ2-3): DTGVSQNPRHKITKRGQNVTFRCDPISEHNRLYWYRQTLGQGPEFLTYFQNEAQLEKSRLLSDRFSAERPKGSFSTLEIQRTEQGDSAMYLCASSLGSGRSLDTQYFGPGTRLTVL.

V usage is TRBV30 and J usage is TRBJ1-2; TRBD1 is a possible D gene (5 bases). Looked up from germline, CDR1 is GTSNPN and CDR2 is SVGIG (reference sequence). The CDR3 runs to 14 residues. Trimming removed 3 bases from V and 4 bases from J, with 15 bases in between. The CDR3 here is CAWRPDSRGYGYTF. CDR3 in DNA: TGTGCCTGGAGACCCGACAGTAGGGGCTATGGCTACACCTTC.

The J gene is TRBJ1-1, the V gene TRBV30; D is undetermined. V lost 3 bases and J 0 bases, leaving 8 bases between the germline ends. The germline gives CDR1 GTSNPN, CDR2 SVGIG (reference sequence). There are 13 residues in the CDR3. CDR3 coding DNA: TGTGCCTGGAGGGCGGAAATGAACACTGAAGCTTTCTTT. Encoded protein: CAWRAEMNTEAFF.

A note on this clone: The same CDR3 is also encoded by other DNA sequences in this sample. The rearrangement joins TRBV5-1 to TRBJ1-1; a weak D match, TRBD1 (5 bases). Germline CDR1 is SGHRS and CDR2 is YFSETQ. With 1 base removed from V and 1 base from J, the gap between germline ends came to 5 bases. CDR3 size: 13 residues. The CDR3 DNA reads TGCGCCAGCAGCTTGCAGGGGAACACTGAAGCTTTCTTT. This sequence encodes CASSLQGNTEAFF.

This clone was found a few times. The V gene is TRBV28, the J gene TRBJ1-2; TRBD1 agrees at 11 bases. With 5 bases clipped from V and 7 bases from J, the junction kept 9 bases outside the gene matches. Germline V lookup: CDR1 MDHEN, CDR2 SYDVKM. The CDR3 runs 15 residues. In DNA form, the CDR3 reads TGTGCCAGCAGTACATTCATCGGGACAGGGGGTGGCTACACCTTC. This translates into CASSTFIGTGGGYTF.

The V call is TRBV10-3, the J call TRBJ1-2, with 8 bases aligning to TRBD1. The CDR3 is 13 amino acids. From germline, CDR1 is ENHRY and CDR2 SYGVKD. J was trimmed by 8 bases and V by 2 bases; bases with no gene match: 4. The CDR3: CAISEQGAGGYTF. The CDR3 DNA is TGTGCCATCAGTGAGCAGGGGGCTGGGGGCTACACCTTC.

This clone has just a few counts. DNA of the CDR3: TGTGCCTCGGGAACAGGGGCGTTGGGGGCTGAAGCTTTCTTT. Translation gives CASGTGALGAEAFF. The chain joins TRBV10-3 to TRBJ1-1; 7 bases map to TRBD1. The trim removed 11 bases at V and 6 bases at J, leaving 15 bases unmatched. The CDR3 is made up of 14 amino acids. The V gene's germline CDR1 is ENHRY and CDR2 SYGVKD.

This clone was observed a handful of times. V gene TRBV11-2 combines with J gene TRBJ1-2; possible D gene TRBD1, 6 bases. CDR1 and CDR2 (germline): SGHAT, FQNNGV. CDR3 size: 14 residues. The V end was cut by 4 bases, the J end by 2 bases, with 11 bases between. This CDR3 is CASSSLQGNYGYTF. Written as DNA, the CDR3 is TGTGCCAGCAGCTCCCTCCAGGGGAACTATGGCTACACCTTC.

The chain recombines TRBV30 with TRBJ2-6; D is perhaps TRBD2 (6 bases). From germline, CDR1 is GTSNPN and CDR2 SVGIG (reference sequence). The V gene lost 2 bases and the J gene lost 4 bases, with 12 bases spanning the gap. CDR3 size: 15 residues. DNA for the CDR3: TGTGCCTGGAGTTTACGGGGGTCCGGGGCCAACGTCCTGACTTTC. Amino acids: CAWSLRGSGANVLTF.

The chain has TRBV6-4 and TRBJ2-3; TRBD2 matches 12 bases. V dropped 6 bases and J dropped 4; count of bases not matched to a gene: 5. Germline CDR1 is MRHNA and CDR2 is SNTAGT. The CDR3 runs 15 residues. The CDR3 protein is CASRALAGGSDTQYF. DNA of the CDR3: TGTGCCAGCAGGGCACTAGCGGGAGGCTCAGATACGCAGTATTTT.

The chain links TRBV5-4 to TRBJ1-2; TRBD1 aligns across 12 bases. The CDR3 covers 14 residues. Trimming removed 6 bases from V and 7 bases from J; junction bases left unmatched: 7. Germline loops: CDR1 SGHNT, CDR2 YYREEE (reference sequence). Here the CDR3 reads CASTPGQGAIGYTF. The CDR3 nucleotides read TGTGCCAGCACCCCGGGACAGGGGGCTATTGGCTACACCTTC.

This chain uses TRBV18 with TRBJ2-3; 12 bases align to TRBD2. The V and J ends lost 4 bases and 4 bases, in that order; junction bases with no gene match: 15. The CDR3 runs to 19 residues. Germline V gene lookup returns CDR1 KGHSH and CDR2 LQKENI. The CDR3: CASSLRTSGKMGMADTQYF. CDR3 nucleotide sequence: TGTGCCAGCTCACTAAGGACTAGCGGGAAGATGGGCATGGCAGATACGCAGTATTTT.

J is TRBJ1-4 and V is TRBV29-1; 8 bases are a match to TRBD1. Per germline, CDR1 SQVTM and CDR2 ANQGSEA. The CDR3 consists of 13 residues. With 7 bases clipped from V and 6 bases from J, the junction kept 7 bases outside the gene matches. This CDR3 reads CSGGQGAYEKLFF. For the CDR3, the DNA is TGCAGCGGCGGACAGGGAGCATATGAAAAACTGTTTTTT.

The CDR3 DNA follows: TGTGCCAGCTCACTGGGACAGCCGAACACTGAAGCTTTCTTT. Its translation is CASSLGQPNTEAFF. V usage is TRBV18 and J usage is TRBJ1-1; 7 bases match TRBD1. Trimming cost V 4 bases and J 1 base; bases outside gene matches: 3. The CDR3 runs 14 residues. In germline, CDR1 is KGHSH, CDR2 LQKENI.

CDR3 bases: TGTGCCAGCAGCTACGGGACTAGCGGACAAGAGACCCAGTACTTC. It specifies CASSYGTSGQETQYF. This sequence joins TRBV7-9 and TRBJ2-5, with TRBD2 identical over 11 bases. CDR1 is SEHNR, CDR2 FQNEAQ, per germline (reference sequence). V lost 4 bases, J lost 2 bases, and 3 bases stayed unmatched. The CDR3 is 15 residues long.

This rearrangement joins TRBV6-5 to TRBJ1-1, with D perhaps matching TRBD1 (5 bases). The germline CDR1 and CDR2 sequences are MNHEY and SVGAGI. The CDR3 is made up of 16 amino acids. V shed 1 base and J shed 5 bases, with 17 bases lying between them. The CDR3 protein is CASSYYLWGLGTEAFF. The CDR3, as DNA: TGTGCCAGCAGTTACTATCTCTGGGGCTTGGGGACTGAAGCTTTCTTT.

The CDR3 nucleotides are TGTGCCAGCAGTAAACTAGCGGGAGTCATAGATACGCAGTATTTT. As protein: CASSKLAGVIDTQYF. The chain joins TRBV28 to TRBJ2-3; 11 bases align to TRBD2. V trimming: 5 bases; J trimming: 5 bases; junction bases outside the gene matches: 6. Germline CDR1 and CDR2: MDHEN and SYDVKM. The CDR3 spans 15 residues. Using reference TRBV28 and TRBJ2-3 for the parts outside the CDR3, the full variable domain is DVKVTQSSRYLVKRTGEKVFLECVQDMDHENMFWYRQDPGLGLRLIYFSYDVKMKEKGDIPEGYSVSREKKERFSLILESASTNQTSMYLCASSKLAGVIDTQYFGPGTRLTVL.

This CDR3 is CAWSVGRVGHEQYF. The CDR3 DNA follows: TGTGCCTGGAGTGTGGGCAGGGTGGGGCACGAGCAGTACTTC. The chain has TRBV30 and TRBJ2-7, with D perhaps TRBD1 (5 bases). Germline V gene lookup returns CDR1 GTSNPN and CDR2 SVGIG (reference sequence). This CDR3 contains 14 residues. The V and J ends lost 0 bases and 5 bases respectively, with 14 bases between them.

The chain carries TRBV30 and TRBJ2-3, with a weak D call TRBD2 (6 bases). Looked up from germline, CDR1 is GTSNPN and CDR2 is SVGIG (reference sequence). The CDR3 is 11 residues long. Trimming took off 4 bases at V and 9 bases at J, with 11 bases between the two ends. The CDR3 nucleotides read TGTGCCTGGACCAGCGGGCCCACGCAGTATTTT. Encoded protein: CAWTSGPTQYF. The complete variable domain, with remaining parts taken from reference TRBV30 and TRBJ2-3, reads SQTIHQWPATLVQPVGSPLSLECTVEGTSNPNLYWYRQAAGRGLQLLFYSVGIGQISSEVPQNLSASRPQDRQFILSSKKLLLSDSGFYLCAWTSGPTQYFGPGTRLTVL.

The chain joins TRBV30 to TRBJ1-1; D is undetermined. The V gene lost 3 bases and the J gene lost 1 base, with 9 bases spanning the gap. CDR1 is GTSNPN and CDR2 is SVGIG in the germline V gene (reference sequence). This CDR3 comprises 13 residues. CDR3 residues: CAWRRDGNTEAFF. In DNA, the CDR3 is TGTGCCTGGAGGAGAGATGGGAACACTGAAGCTTTCTTT.